This entry lists 5 T cell receptor beta chains sequenced from one sample in a study of T cell changes during pregnancy in multiple sclerosis. Profiling relied on immunoSEQ multiplex PCR, and the TCRdb table lists in-frame clones only, not all of them. The repertoire has some 41,000 clones, roughly nine tenths of them found once; the top ten carry approximately 1.1%. This material consisted of CD4+ T cells from peripheral blood mononuclear cells, taken after pregnancy. These receptors all come from a female donor with multiple sclerosis, enrolled in a pregnancy study.

V is TRBV30 and J is TRBJ2-5, with TRBD1 matching 7 bases. V was pared by 5 bases and J by 4 bases, with 7 bases of the junction left unmatched. CDR1 is GTSNPN, CDR2 SVGIG, per germline (reference sequence). The CDR3 consists of 13 residues. The CDR3 DNA is TGTGCCTGGGCGCCGACAGGGTCAGAGACCCAGTACTTC. Protein product: CAWAPTGSETQYF.

In this sample, this clone turned up a few times. The gene calls are TRBV11-2 and TRBJ2-5; possible D gene TRBD2, 6 bases. The CDR3 spans 15 residues. With 6 bases removed from V and 5 bases from J, the gap between germline ends came to 19 bases. Germline-derived CDR1 and CDR2 are SGHAT and FQNNGV. The CDR3: CASRPSSSGWETQYF. The CDR3 coding sequence is TGTGCCAGCAGGCCCTCCTCCAGCGGGTGGGAGACCCAGTACTTC.

This chain joins TRBV5-4 and TRBJ1-4, with D possibly matching TRBD1 (6 bases). This CDR3 comprises 13 residues. V lost 0 bases and J lost 11, with 11 bases in between. Per germline, CDR1 SGHNT and CDR2 YYREEE (reference sequence). The CDR3 sequence is CASSLVGTGKLFF. The CDR3 DNA sequence: TGTGCCAGCAGCTTGGTGGGCACAGGGAAACTGTTTTTT.

The chain links TRBV28 to TRBJ2-7, with TRBD1 matching over 7 bases. Germline V lookup: CDR1 MDHEN, CDR2 SYDVKM. This CDR3 is 16 amino acids long. V was pared by 5 bases and J by 4 bases, with 14 bases of the junction left unmatched. The chain's CDR3 is CASSGSGTARGYEQYF. Written as DNA, the CDR3 is TGTGCCAGCAGTGGATCGGGGACAGCCCGTGGTTACGAGCAGTACTTC.

Concerning this clone: The junction and the germline gene differ at one end; a read error may be behind it. This chain links TRBV6-1 with TRBJ1-2, with 7 nucleotides matching TRBD1. The CDR3 covers 18 residues. From germline, CDR1 is MNHNS and CDR2 SASEGT. DNA of the CDR3: TGTGCCAGCAGTGAACGGGGGACAGCCTCGGGGGCAAACTATAGCTACACCTTC. Translating gives CASSERGTASGANYSYTF.